This T cell receptor (beta chain) came from a study of patients and donors after allogeneic stem cell transplantation. Trimming took 3 bases from V and 2 from J, leaving 10 bases between them. This CDR3 has 14 amino acids. CDR1 is DFQATT and CDR2 is SNEGSKA in the germline V gene (reference sequence). This clonotype was observed a handful of times. TCRdb called the RT-PCR reads again in MiXCR, with one record for every CDR3 protein. The sample includes approximately 210,000 distinct CDR3 sequences, around 41% of them seen just once. This clonotype was sampled from a human donor who was either an allogeneic HSCT recipient or a stem cell or donor lymphocyte infusion donor (not recorded which). It is not recorded whose cells these are; they may come from a transplant donor. The chain joins TRBV20-1 to TRBJ2-2, with D possibly TRBD2 on 6 matching bases. The sequenced sample was blood, either unsorted or a sorted T cell fraction (not recorded which). The CDR3 loop is CSASLAVNTGELFF. The CDR3 nucleotides read TGCAGTGCTAGTTTAGCGGTCAACACCGGGGAGCTGTTTTTT.